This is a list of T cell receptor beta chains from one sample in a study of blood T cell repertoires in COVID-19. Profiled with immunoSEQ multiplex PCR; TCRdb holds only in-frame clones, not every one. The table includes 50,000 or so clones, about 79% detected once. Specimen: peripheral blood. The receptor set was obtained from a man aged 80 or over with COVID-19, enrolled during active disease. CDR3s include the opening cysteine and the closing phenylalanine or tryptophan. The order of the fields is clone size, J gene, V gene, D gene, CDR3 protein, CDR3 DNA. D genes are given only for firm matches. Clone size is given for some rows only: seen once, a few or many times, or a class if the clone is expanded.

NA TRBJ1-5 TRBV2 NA CASSERGSGQPQHF TGTGCCAGCAGTGAGCGGGGGTCCGGTCAGCCCCAGCATTTT
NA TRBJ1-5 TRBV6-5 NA CASSYQGSNQPQHF TGTGCCAGCAGTTATCAGGGGAGCAATCAGCCCCAGCATTTT
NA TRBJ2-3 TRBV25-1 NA CASRRGGVVSNTQYF TGTGCCAGTCGAAGGGGGGGAGTGGTGTCGAATACGCAGTATTTT
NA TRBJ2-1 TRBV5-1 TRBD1 CASKGQGSSGEQFF TGCGCCAGCAAGGGACAGGGTTCATCCGGTGAGCAGTTCTTC
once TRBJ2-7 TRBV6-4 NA CASSRPKTPVVPGQFYEQYF TGTGCCAGCAGCCGACCGAAAACCCCCGTCGTCCCGGGACAATTCTACGAGCAGTACTTC
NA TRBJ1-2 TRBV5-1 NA CASSVFGGGSNYGYTF TGCGCCAGCAGCGTGTTCGGTGGGGGGAGTAACTATGGCTACACCTTC
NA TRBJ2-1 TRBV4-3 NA CASSQDYTSNSYNEQFF TGCGCCAGCAGCCAAGATTACACTAGCAACTCCTACAATGAGCAGTTCTTC
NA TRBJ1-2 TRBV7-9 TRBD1 CASGTVYGYTF TGTGCCAGCGGGACAGTTTATGGCTACACCTTC
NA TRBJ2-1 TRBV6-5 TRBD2 CASSYLGRGGGEQFF TGTGCCAGCAGTTACCTGGGGCGCGGGGGGGGTGAGCAGTTCTTC
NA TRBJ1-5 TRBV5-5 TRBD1 CASSTTTGQARYSNQPQHF TGTGCCAGCAGCACCACGACAGGGCAGGCCCGATATAGCAATCAGCCCCAGCATTTT
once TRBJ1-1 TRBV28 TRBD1 CASRSRGLFISTEAFF TGTGCCAGCAGATCCAGGGGGCTCTTTATTAGCACTGAAGCTTTCTTT
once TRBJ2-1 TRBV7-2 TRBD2 CASSPLAGVFNEQFF TGTGCCAGCAGCCCGCTAGCGGGAGTATTCAATGAGCAGTTCTTC
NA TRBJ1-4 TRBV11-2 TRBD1 CASSRGQGGVDEKLFF TGTGCCAGCAGCAGAGGACAGGGAGGGGTTGATGAAAAACTGTTTTTT
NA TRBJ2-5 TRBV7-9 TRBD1 CASSLPGQLETQYF TGTGCCAGCAGCCTACCGGGACAGTTGGAGACCCAGTACTTC
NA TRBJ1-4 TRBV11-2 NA CASSLVGGSNEKLFF TGTGCCAGCAGCTTAGTAGGGGGTTCTAATGAAAAACTGTTTTTT
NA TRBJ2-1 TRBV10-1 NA CASRADNEQFF TGCGCCAGCAGGGCCGACAACGAGCAGTTCTTC
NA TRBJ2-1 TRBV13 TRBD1 CASSGTDRVGRIGEQFF TGTGCCAGCAGCGGCACGGACAGGGTGGGGCGCATTGGGGAGCAGTTCTTC
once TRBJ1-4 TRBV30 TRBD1 CAWSVQGTGGKLFF TGTGCCTGGAGTGTACAGGGGACAGGGGGTAAACTGTTTTTT
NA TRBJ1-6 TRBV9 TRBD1 CASSQTGDPLHF TGTGCCAGCAGCCAAACAGGGGACCCCCTCCACTTT
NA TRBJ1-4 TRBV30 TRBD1 CAWRPGQVNEKLFF TGTGCCTGGAGGCCAGGACAGGTTAATGAAAAACTGTTTTTT
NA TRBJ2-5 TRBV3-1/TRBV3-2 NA CASSQGEPYQETQYF TGTGCCAGCAGCCAAGGTGAGCCCTACCAAGAGACCCAGTACTTC
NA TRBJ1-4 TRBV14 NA CASSQRGEREKLFF TGTGCCAGCAGCCAACGGGGGGAAAGAGAAAAACTGTTTTTT
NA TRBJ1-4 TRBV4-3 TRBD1 CASSQGGQGKLFF TGCGCCAGCAGCCAAGGGGGACAGGGGAAACTGTTTTTT
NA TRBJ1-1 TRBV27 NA CASSLVPPTGTEAFF TGTGCCAGCAGTTTGGTCCCCCCGACAGGCACTGAAGCTTTCTTT
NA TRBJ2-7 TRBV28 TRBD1 CASSPAGQGTTGEQYF TGTGCCAGCAGCCCCGCCGGACAGGGAACAACGGGTGAGCAGTACTTC
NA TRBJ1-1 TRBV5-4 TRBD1 CASSSPGTGGMGTEAFF TGTGCCAGCAGCTCACCCGGGACAGGGGGCATGGGCACTGAAGCTTTCTTT
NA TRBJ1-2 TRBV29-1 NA CSVDERTNYGYTF TGCAGCGTTGACGAGCGGACTAACTATGGCTACACCTTC
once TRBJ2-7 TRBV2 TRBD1 CASSERGTGAEQYF TGTGCCAGCAGTGAACGTGGGACAGGGGCCGAGCAGTACTTC
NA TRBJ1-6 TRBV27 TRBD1 CASSPDRGLNSPLHF TGTGCCAGCAGTCCCGACAGGGGGCTGAATTCACCCCTCCACTTT
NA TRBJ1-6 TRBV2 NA CASGREEDSPLHF TGTGCCAGCGGTAGGGAGGAAGATTCACCCCTCCACTTT
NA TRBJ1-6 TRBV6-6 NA CASSYSQGPFNSPLHF TGTGCCAGCAGTTACTCTCAGGGGCCCTTTAATTCACCCCTCCACTTT
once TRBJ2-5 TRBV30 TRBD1 CAWSVHGQGEETQYF TGTGCCTGGAGTGTCCATGGACAGGGTGAAGAGACCCAGTACTTC
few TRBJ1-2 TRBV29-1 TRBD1 CSVDPSGTGGTYGYTF TGCAGCGTTGACCCATCCGGGACAGGAGGTACCTATGGCTACACCTTC
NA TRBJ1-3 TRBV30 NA CAWSVPTISGNTIYF TGTGCCTGGAGTGTACCCACAATCTCTGGAAACACCATATATTTT
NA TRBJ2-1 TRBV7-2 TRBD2 CASSLGSSGGYNEQFF TGTGCCAGCAGCTTAGGGTCTAGCGGGGGATACAATGAGCAGTTCTTC